One sample yielded the 13 T cell receptor beta chains listed below, sequenced in a study of a mutant IDH1 vaccine in newly diagnosed glioma (dated by TCRdb to about 2021). Sample time point, as interpreted from the label and publication: baseline, week 1 (first vaccination visit). Taken with the paper, the label for treatment or condition translates to: pre-vaccination baseline after standard-of-care therapy. Library method: the immunoSEQ multiplex PCR assay. Imported from immuneACCESS, the table was reduced by TCRdb to in-frame sequences with V and J called. These copies leave out some clones; in studies compared against another copy, an unresolved V gene accounts for under half, and the cause of the remainder is not known. The sample has some 100,000 clones on record, about four fifths of them singletons. The top ten clonotypes cover around 7% of the sample. Specimen: PBMCs, collected from a glioma patient treated with radiotherapy, temozolomide or both. These receptors originate from a woman in her fifties or sixties with glioma.

The chain is built from TRBV7-2 and TRBJ1-1, with 10 bases that match TRBD1. From germline, CDR1 is SGHTA and CDR2 FQGNSA. The V and J ends lost 2 bases and 3 bases, in that order; junction bases with no gene match: 3. This CDR3 comprises 15 residues. For the CDR3, the DNA is TGTGCCAGCAGCTTAATGACAGGGGGCTACACTGAAGCTTTCTTT. Amino acids: CASSLMTGGYTEAFF.

This chain connects TRBV5-1 to TRBJ1-1, with D maybe TRBD1 (5 bases). CDR3 length equals 13 residues. Trimming shortened V by 1 base and J by 6 bases, and 10 bases separated the two germline ends. Germline V CDR1 and CDR2: SGHRS, YFSETQ. CDR3: CASSLNWGSEAFF. CDR3 nucleotides: TGCGCCAGCAGCTTGAATTGGGGCTCTGAAGCTTTCTTT.

The chain recombines TRBV7-9 with TRBJ2-1; 11 bases are shared with TRBD2. This CDR3 is built from 16 residues. Trimming removed 3 bases from V and 3 bases from J; junction bases left unmatched: 4. Germline CDR1 SEHNR, CDR2 FQNEAQ (reference sequence). The CDR3 nucleotides read TGTGCCAGCAGCTTGCGACTAGCGGGAAACTACAATGAGCAGTTCTTC. As protein: CASSLRLAGNYNEQFF.

The genes are TRBV5-6 and TRBJ2-5; possible D gene TRBD1, 6 bases. The V end lost 3 bases, the J end lost 2 bases, and 11 bases lay between the germline ends. The CDR3 extends over 14 amino acids. The germline V gene encodes CDR1 SGHDT and CDR2 YYEEEE. The CDR3 is CASSSLDRQETQYF. CDR3 DNA: TGTGCCAGCAGCTCCCTAGACAGGCAAGAGACCCAGTACTTC.

The chain couples TRBV21-1 to TRBJ1-2; the D segment call TRBD1 is taken from the table without a DNA check. TRBV21-1 is termed a pseudogene. The CDR3 is made up of 15 amino acids. CDR3 nucleotides: TGTGCCAGCACAACCGGGACATTCTGGGGGTATGGCTACACCTTC. This sequence encodes CASTTGTFWGYGYTF.

This clone was seen a single time. The rearrangement uses TRBV5-6 and TRBJ2-2, with D maybe TRBD1 (6 bases). CDR1 is SGHDT and CDR2 is YYEEEE in the germline V gene. The V gene lost 2 bases and the J gene lost 7 bases, with 12 bases spanning the gap. The length of the CDR3 is 14 residues. The CDR3 nucleotides read TGTGCCAGCAGCTTTGGGCAGGGGCACGGGGAGCTGTTTTTT. It encodes CASSFGQGHGELFF.

The rearrangement joins TRBV9 to TRBJ1-4; D not certain. V was shortened by 0 bases and J by 8 bases, with 14 bases between the two germline ends. This CDR3 has 15 residues. Germline CDR1 and CDR2: SGDLS and YYNGEE. CDR3 bases: TGTGCCAGCAGCGTAGGGGTCAGTCCGGGGGAAAAACTGTTTTTT. This encodes CASSVGVSPGEKLFF.

The rearrangement joins TRBV30 to TRBJ2-7; TRBD1 matches at 8 bases. Germline V gives CDR1 GTSNPN, CDR2 SVGIG (reference sequence). J was trimmed by 5 bases and V by 5 bases; bases with no gene match: 11. The CDR3 totals 14 residues. The CDR3, as DNA: TGTGCCTGGGCAGGGGGCAAACCTCCCAACGAGCAGTACTTC. This translates into CAWAGGKPPNEQYF.

This chain connects TRBV6-6 to TRBJ1-5; D unclear. Trimming cost V 6 bases and J 2 bases, with 8 bases left between them. From germline, CDR1 is MNHNY and CDR2 SVGAGI (reference sequence). The CDR3 is made up of 13 amino acids. This chain's CDR3 is CASSPGGNQPQHF. The CDR3 nucleotides are TGTGCCAGCAGCCCCGGCGGCAATCAGCCCCAGCATTTT.

V is TRBV7-2 and J is TRBJ1-1; no clear D gene. The CDR3 length is 15 residues. CDR1 and CDR2 (germline): SGHTA, FQGNSA. Between the trimmed V and J ends, which lost 1 base and 1 base, there was a span of 10 bases. The CDR3: CASSLGRAGNTEAFF. CDR3 coding DNA: TGTGCCAGCAGCTTAGGGAGGGCAGGGAACACTGAAGCTTTCTTT.

Details on this clone: Other DNA sequences in the sample encode the same CDR3. The genes are TRBV6-5 and TRBJ2-5; D is uncertain. This CDR3 spans 11 amino acids. CDR1 is MNHEY, CDR2 SVGAGI, per germline. Trimming cost V 4 bases and J 2 bases, with 2 bases left between them. This chain's CDR3 is CASSSQETQYF. In DNA, the CDR3 is TGTGCCAGCAGTTCACAAGAGACCCAGTACTTC.

The genes are TRBV27 and TRBJ2-1; 8 nucleotides line up with TRBD1. Germline loops: CDR1 MNHEY, CDR2 SMNVEV (reference sequence). V was pared by 9 bases and J by 6 bases, with 4 bases of the junction left unmatched. There are 12 residues in the CDR3. The CDR3 DNA follows: TGTGCCAGTACGGACAGGGCCAATGAGCAGTTCTTC. Translating it yields CASTDRANEQFF.

This chain joins TRBV11-1 and TRBJ1-1; TRBD1 is a possible D gene (6 bases). CDR3 length: 14 residues. Germline lookup yields CDR1 SGHAT and CDR2 FQDESV (reference sequence). The ends were cut back, 5 bases at V and 4 bases at J, with 14 bases in the middle. This chain's CDR3 is CASSPQGGTTEAFF. The CDR3 region has the DNA TGTGCCAGCAGCCCACAGGGAGGTACCACTGAAGCTTTCTTT.